This T cell receptor (beta chain) stems from a study of blood T cell repertoires in COVID-19 (dated by TCRdb to the early 2020s). Turning to the overall study: Samples covering the acute and convalescent phases of COVID-19 were provided by collaborators in the United States, Italy and Spain. Subjects who had been exposed to COVID-19, were actively infected with it, or had recovered from it provided the deeply sampled blood TCRbeta repertoires that made up the dataset. The material from the prospective study consisted of cDNA or gDNA derived from T cells, B-cell-depleted T cells, or PBMCs. A de-identified subject ID, COVID-19 status, age in years and sex were almost always included in the sample metadata. The samples were drawn from the first 160 participants of the ongoing ImmuneRACE study and from 950 to 1,500 subjects provided by 6 global collaborators. Where available, HLA class I and class II types were taken from metadata supplied by the sample provider and were not determined by assay-based typing. A freely available public database, intended as a resource for researchers studying the immune response to SARS-CoV-2, is where the repertoires were released.

The collaborating institutions used their own protocols to collect whole blood in K2EDTA tubes. For TCRbeta analysis, collaborators shipped samples in one of three forms: frozen whole blood, isolated PBMCs, or DNA extracted from either of those sample types. V was cut back by 2 bases and J by 4 bases, leaving a gap of 8 bases between them. There are 13 amino acids in the CDR3, from cysteine to phenylalanine inclusive. Only CDR3 DNA remains: 39 bases, in frame from the first base. Per the germline V gene, WSHSY is the CDR1 and SAAADI is the CDR2. TCRbeta CDR3 regions were amplified from genomic DNA using the immunoSEQ Assay, a bias-controlled multiplex PCR. In the original analysis: The number of nucleated cells in each sample was estimated from the amplification of reference gene primers within the assay. Sequence reads were collapsed and filtered to measure the absolute abundance of every unique TCRbeta CDR3 rearrangement. Productive Simpson clonality was computed per sample as the square root of Simpson's diversity index over productive rearrangements. TCRdb retrieved this table from immuneACCESS and kept in-frame rearrangements only. Not all clones are present; in checked studies, unresolved V genes account for under half, and no reason is known for the remainder. V and J calls plus clone size are reproduced from that table; the DNA served to infer D and trimming. Across this sample there are under 150,000 clones, with 65% to 85% seen only once. The biggest ten clones account for about 5.4% of the sample.

Broad study findings and their caveats: The amount of clinical and demographic metadata varied by source and participant and was provided uncurated.

As to this clone: Its antigen remains unidentified. No base quality values were provided; no much bigger clone lies one nucleotide off.

This clonotype originated in a man at least 80 years old with active or convalescent COVID-19. The sequenced material came from peripheral blood. The chain uses TRBV10-2 and TRBJ1-2; TRBD1 could be the D gene, as 5 bases match. The DNA is TGCGCCAGCAGTGAGACAGGTTCCTATGGCTACACCTTC. It is translated as CASSETGSYGYTF.